These 27 T cell receptor beta chains came from one sample sequenced in a study of T cells in Graves' hyperthyroidism and ophthalmopathy. TCR beta CDR3 regions were amplified from RNA transcripts. The HTBI primer set served for first-round RT-PCR of the TCR CDR3. TCRdb re-derived calls from the multiplex PCR reads in MiXCR, one entry per CDR3 protein. The sample contains about 640,000 distinct CDR3 sequences, around 21% of which appear only once. Sequenced: blood. These receptors all come from a man younger than 45 with Graves' ophthalmopathy.

The rearrangement links TRBV7-8 to TRBJ1-5, with D possibly TRBD1 on 5 matching bases. Germline assignment: CDR1 SGHVS and CDR2 FQNEAQ. V shed 6 bases and J shed 6 bases, with 18 bases lying between them. This CDR3 contains 15 residues. Here the CDR3 DNA reads TGTGCCAGCAGTTTTCAATTCCAGGGTGGTCAGCCCCAGCATTTT. It translates to CASSFQFQGGQPQHF.

The table lists this clonotype with many counts. This sequence joins TRBV15 and TRBJ2-1; TRBD1 matches 9 bases. Losses at the gene ends were 7 bases for V and 7 bases for J; bases not matched to a gene: 11. The CDR3 runs 15 residues. CDR1 is LNHNV, CDR2 YYDKDF, per germline (reference sequence). The CDR3 loop reads CATKGYRGQGNEQFF. The DNA for the CDR3 is TGTGCCACCAAAGGGTACAGGGGGCAAGGAAATGAGCAGTTCTTC.

This clonotype was detected many times. The CDR3 coding sequence is TGTGCCAGCAACCAGGGACAGGGCTCCTACAATGAGCAGTTCTTC. It encodes CASNQGQGSYNEQFF. The rearrangement uses TRBV28 and TRBJ2-1, with 9 bases that match TRBD1. V lost 7 bases and J lost 0; bases outside the gene matches: 4. The CDR3 covers 15 residues. CDR1 is MDHEN and CDR2 is SYDVKM in the germline V gene.

This clonotype was seen at least ten times. The V and J genes are TRBV24-1 and TRBJ1-1; possible D gene TRBD1, 6 bases. The CDR3 loop spans 14 amino acids. V gave up 7 bases and J gave up 4 bases, with 15 bases separating them. Germline assignment: CDR1 KGHDR and CDR2 SFDVKD. CDR3 residues: CATSPGHGFTEAFF. CDR3 bases: TGTGCCACCAGCCCGGGACACGGATTCACTGAAGCTTTCTTT.

This clonotype appeared a few times. V and J are TRBV7-2 and TRBJ1-6; possibly TRBD1 for D (6 bases). This CDR3 has 15 amino acids. Germline CDR1 and CDR2: SGHTA and FQGNSA. The V gene lost 6 bases and the J gene lost 9 bases, with 18 bases spanning the gap. CDR3 protein: CASSWDIGIRSPLHF. CDR3 nucleotide sequence: TGTGCCAGCAGTTGGGACATCGGCATTCGTTCACCCCTCCACTTT.

The V gene is TRBV19, the J gene TRBJ2-2; D is uncertain. The length of the CDR3 is 12 residues. The germline CDR1 and CDR2 sequences are LNHDA and SQIVND (reference sequence). V gave up 2 bases and J gave up 3 bases, with 1 base separating them. CDR3 in DNA: TGTGCCAGTAGTATATACACCGGGGAGCTGTTTTTT. This translates into CASSIYTGELFF.

This clonotype was counted at least ten times. CDR3 nucleotide sequence: TGTGCCAGCAGCTTAGAGGGGGACCTAGAGACCCAGTACTTC. Its translation: CASSLEGDLETQYF. This rearrangement joins TRBV11-2 to TRBJ2-5; D is perhaps TRBD1 or TRBD2 (5 bases each). The germline CDR1 and CDR2 sequences are SGHAT and FQNNGV. The CDR3 contains 14 residues. Trimming removed 0 bases at V and 4 bases at J, with 9 bases between.

This clonotype was detected ten times or more. The V call is TRBV30, the J call TRBJ2-7; D unclear. Trimming shortened V by 0 bases and J by 3 bases, and 9 bases separated the two germline ends. The CDR3 contains 13 residues. Looked up from germline, CDR1 is GTSNPN and CDR2 is SVGIG (reference sequence). In DNA, the CDR3 is TGTGCCTGGAGTGTACTGACCGGCTACGAGCAGTACTTC. Residues: CAWSVLTGYEQYF. The variable domain in full, with the rest retrieved from reference TRBV30 and TRBJ2-7, is SQTIHQWPATLVQPVGSPLSLECTVEGTSNPNLYWYRQAAGRGLQLLFYSVGIGQISSEVPQNLSASRPQDRQFILSSKKLLLSDSGFYLCAWSVLTGYEQYFGPGTRLTVT.

This rearrangement joins TRBV19 to TRBJ2-6; D is unresolved. CDR3 length equals 17 residues. V was clipped by 9 bases and J by 0 bases, with 18 bases between them. Germline CDR1 reads LNHDA; CDR2 reads SQIVND (reference sequence). Here the CDR3 reads CASAGRILGSGANVLTF. DNA of the CDR3: TGTGCCAGCGCAGGACGGATTCTTGGCTCTGGGGCCAACGTCCTGACTTTC.

CDR3 amino acids: CASSSGLAGFPDTQYF. The CDR3 nucleotides read TGCGCCAGCAGTTCGGGACTAGCGGGATTCCCCGATACGCAGTATTTT. This chain links TRBV4-1 with TRBJ2-3, with 13 bases identical to TRBD2. Germline V gene sequence: CDR1 MGHRA, CDR2 YSYEKL. V lost 6 bases and J lost 6; bases outside the gene matches: 9. The CDR3 loop spans 16 amino acids.

This chain links TRBV10-3 with TRBJ2-3; D is possibly TRBD2 (6 bases). The V and J ends lost 4 bases and 1 base respectively, with 12 bases between them. Germline assignment: CDR1 ENHRY and CDR2 SYGVKD. The CDR3 is made up of 15 amino acids. CDR3 residues: CAISAQPSGTDTQYF. The CDR3 nucleotides are TGTGCCATCAGTGCTCAACCTAGCGGCACAGATACGCAGTATTTT.

This clonotype occurred a few times. J is TRBJ2-6 and V is TRBV12-3 or TRBV12-4; D remains unclear. The V end lost 4 bases, the J end lost 0 bases, and 7 bases lay between the germline ends. The CDR3 is 15 residues long. CDR3 sequence: CASSSYTSGANVLTF. The CDR3, as DNA: TGTGCCAGCAGTTCGTATACCTCTGGGGCCAACGTCCTGACTTTC.

This rearrangement joins TRBV19 to TRBJ1-1; D is perhaps TRBD1 (6 bases). The CDR3 extends over 16 amino acids. Deletions cut 0 bases from V and 4 bases from J, with 15 bases between. CDR1 is LNHDA, CDR2 SQIVND, per germline (reference sequence). CDR3 nucleotides: TGTGCCAGTAGTATAGATCACGGGGGGGCTGGCACTGAAGCTTTCTTT. Amino acid sequence: CASSIDHGGAGTEAFF.

V usage is TRBV6-2 or TRBV6-3 and J usage is TRBJ2-5; D is undetermined. Germline V gene lookup returns CDR1 MNHEY and CDR2 SVGEGT. V was cut by 1 base and J by 5 bases, with 8 bases left in between. The CDR3 totals 13 residues. The CDR3 loop reads CASSYFRGETQYF. Written as DNA, the CDR3 is TGTGCCAGCAGTTACTTTAGAGGCGAGACCCAGTACTTC.

This clonotype was observed many times. The chain links TRBV30 to TRBJ1-5, with 8 bases fitting TRBD1. V shed 3 bases, J shed 8 bases, and the junction held 9 bases outside the gene matches. Germline V CDR1 and CDR2: GTSNPN, SVGIG (reference sequence). This CDR3 comprises 14 residues. CDR3 sequence reads: CAWSLGQGGKPQHF. CDR3 DNA: TGTGCCTGGAGCCTCGGACAGGGCGGTAAGCCCCAGCATTTT. The whole variable domain, remainder taken from reference TRBV30 and TRBJ1-5, is SQTIHQWPATLVQPVGSPLSLECTVEGTSNPNLYWYRQAAGRGLQLLFYSVGIGQISSEVPQNLSASRPQDRQFILSSKKLLLSDSGFYLCAWSLGQGGKPQHFGDGTRLSIL.

This clonotype has a handful of counts. The rearrangement links TRBV3-1 to TRBJ1-1, with 9 bases that match TRBD1. Germline CDR1 is LGHDT and CDR2 is YNNKEL (reference sequence). This CDR3 is 15 amino acids long. V lost 1 base, J lost 3 bases, and 3 bases stayed unmatched. The CDR3 reads CASSQVRTGDTEAFF. In DNA form, the CDR3 reads TGTGCCAGCAGCCAAGTCAGGACAGGGGACACTGAAGCTTTCTTT. Using reference TRBV3-1 and TRBJ1-1 for the parts outside the CDR3, the full variable domain is DTAVSQTPKYLVTQMGNDKSIKCEQNLGHDTMYWYKQDSKKFLKIMFSYNNKELIINETVPNRFSPKSPDKAHLNLHINSLELGDSAVYFCASSQVRTGDTEAFFGQGTRLTVV.

In its sample, this clonotype was seen a few times. The CDR3 DNA is TGTGCCAGCAGCCAAGATTGGAGACAGGTCTACGAGCAGTACTTC. Translated: CASSQDWRQVYEQYF. The rearrangement uses TRBV3-1 and TRBJ2-7, with D maybe TRBD1 (6 bases). The V end lost 0 bases, the J end lost 3 bases, and 12 bases lay between the germline ends. Germline CDR1 LGHDT, CDR2 YNNKEL (reference sequence). This CDR3 is 15 amino acids long.

V is TRBV20-1 and J is TRBJ2-5, with TRBD2 matching 7 bases. Germline CDR1 is DFQATT and CDR2 is SNEGSKA (reference sequence). The trim removed 0 bases at V and 5 bases at J, leaving 3 bases unmatched. The CDR3 length is 13 residues. The CDR3 region has the DNA TGCAGTGCTAGAGATACCGGGAGGGAGACCCAGTACTTC. It is translated as CSARDTGRETQYF.

This clonotype came up many times. This sequence joins TRBV5-1 and TRBJ2-1; 11 bases align to TRBD2. The germline V gene encodes CDR1 SGHRS and CDR2 YFSETQ. Unmatched junction bases numbered 3, after V lost 4 bases and J lost 3 bases. This CDR3 is built from 15 residues. The chain's CDR3 is CASSGGLAVYNEQFF. The CDR3 bases are TGCGCCAGCAGCGGGGGACTAGCGGTCTACAATGAGCAGTTCTTC.

About this clonotype itself: A clone one base away is much larger, so this may be a read error. The chain combines TRBV7-9 with TRBJ1-1; TRBD1 might be the D (5 bases). This CDR3 spans 13 amino acids. Trimming removed 6 bases at V and 3 bases at J, with 11 bases between. Germline loops: CDR1 SEHNR, CDR2 FQNEAQ (reference sequence). The CDR3 spells CASRGLTDTEAFF. DNA for the CDR3: TGTGCCAGCAGGGGGCTGACGGACACTGAAGCTTTCTTT.

This clonotype was detected a few times. V gene TRBV5-1 combines with J gene TRBJ1-1; no definite D call. V was clipped by 3 bases and J by 5 bases, with 11 bases between them. The CDR3 sequence is 13 residues long. CDR1 SGHRS and CDR2 YFSETQ come from the germline V gene. This chain's CDR3 is CASSSAGRTEAFF. CDR3 in DNA: TGCGCCAGCAGCTCCGCCGGGAGAACTGAAGCTTTCTTT.

This clonotype was detected many times. The chain combines TRBV6-1 with TRBJ2-7; tentatively, D is TRBD1 (6 bases). The CDR3 totals 14 residues. Germline CDR1 and CDR2: MNHNS and SASEGT. Trimming removed 8 bases at V and 2 bases at J, with 16 bases between. The CDR3 DNA follows: TGTGCCAGCGGCGTGACGACAGGAGCCTACGAGCAGTACTTC. Residues: CASGVTTGAYEQYF.

The sample holds a few counts of this clonotype. This sequence joins TRBV7-8 and TRBJ2-2, with D hard to call. The V end lost 1 base, the J end lost 6 bases, and 6 bases lay between the germline ends. The CDR3 sequence is 13 residues long. In germline, CDR1 is SGHVS, CDR2 FQNEAQ. The CDR3 nucleotides are TGTGCCAGCAGCTTAGTCCAGTCCGGGGAGCTGTTTTTT. It translates to CASSLVQSGELFF.

The chain links TRBV19 to TRBJ1-5; possible D gene TRBD1, 5 bases. The CDR3 is 13 residues long. Germline V gene data show CDR1 as LNHDA and CDR2 as SQIVND (reference sequence). V lost 7 bases to trimming and J lost 3 bases, with 10 bases between them. The CDR3 reads CASNPGYNQPQHF. In DNA form, the CDR3 reads TGTGCCAGTAACCCAGGGTACAATCAGCCCCAGCATTTT.

This clonotype was observed a few times. CDR3 DNA: TGTGCCTGGAGTCATGATCGAGACAGGGACAATGAGCAGTTCTTC. Translation: CAWSHDRDRDNEQFF. The chain joins TRBV30 to TRBJ2-1; TRBD1 matches 7 bases. Germline V lookup: CDR1 GTSNPN, CDR2 SVGIG (reference sequence). V trimming: 2 bases; J trimming: 5 bases; junction bases outside the gene matches: 9. The CDR3 spans 15 residues. The entire variable domain, with the rest obtained from reference TRBV30 and TRBJ2-1, is as follows: SQTIHQWPATLVQPVGSPLSLECTVEGTSNPNLYWYRQAAGRGLQLLFYSVGIGQISSEVPQNLSASRPQDRQFILSSKKLLLSDSGFYLCAWSHDRDRDNEQFFGPGTRLTVL.

V is TRBV6-1 and J is TRBJ2-2; tentative D call: TRBD2 (6 bases). CDR1 is MNHNS, CDR2 SASEGT, per germline. The CDR3 is 15 residues long. Trimming took 8 bases from V and 2 from J, leaving 15 bases between them. The CDR3 region has the DNA TGTGCCAGCTGGAAGGCTAGCGTAAACACCGGGGAGCTGTTTTTT. This gives the protein CASWKASVNTGELFF.

This clonotype has ten or more counts. The chain links TRBV2 to TRBJ1-1; weak D call: TRBD1 (5 bases). Trimming pared 3 bases from V and 4 bases from J, leaving 12 bases between. CDR1 is SNHLY, CDR2 FYNNEI, per germline. The CDR3 runs to 14 residues. The CDR3 spells CASSDRGRGTEAFF. In DNA, the CDR3 is TGTGCCAGCAGTGATCGGGGGAGGGGCACTGAAGCTTTCTTT. Together with reference TRBV2 and TRBJ1-1, the CDR3 gives the full variable domain: EPEVTQTPSHQVTQMGQEVILRCVPISNHLYFYWYRQILGQKVEFLVSFYNNEISEKSEIFDDQFSVERPDGSNFTLKIRSTKLEDSAMYFCASSDRGRGTEAFFGQGTRLTVV.